This T cell receptor (beta chain) stems from a study of blood T cell repertoires in COVID-19. At the level of the study: The origin of the acute and convalescent COVID-19 samples was the United States, Italy and Spain. From T cells, B-cell-depleted T cells, or PBMCs came the material, which was cDNA or gDNA.

Trimming pared 2 bases from V and 3 bases from J, leaving 11 bases between. CDR3 length equals 13 residues. The germline CDR1 and CDR2 sequences are GTSNPN and SVGIG (reference sequence). The authors' processing: From reference gene primer amplification, estimates of nucleated cell counts were derived. TCRdb's table, derived via immunoSEQ multiplex PCR, lists solely in-frame clones and lacks some. V and J calls plus clone size are reproduced from that table; the DNA served to infer D and trimming. The profile shows around 38,000 clones, 70% to 90% of them singletons. While infection was still active, Seattle patients were enrolled and then followed longitudinally.

The chain employs TRBV30 and TRBJ2-7; TRBD2 is a possible D gene (6 bases). This TCR came from a man aged 55 to 70 with COVID-19, enrolled during active disease. Sequenced material: peripheral blood. The CDR3 is CAWSPGLNYEQYF. For the CDR3, the DNA is TGTGCCTGGAGTCCCGGACTAAACTACGAGCAGTACTTC.